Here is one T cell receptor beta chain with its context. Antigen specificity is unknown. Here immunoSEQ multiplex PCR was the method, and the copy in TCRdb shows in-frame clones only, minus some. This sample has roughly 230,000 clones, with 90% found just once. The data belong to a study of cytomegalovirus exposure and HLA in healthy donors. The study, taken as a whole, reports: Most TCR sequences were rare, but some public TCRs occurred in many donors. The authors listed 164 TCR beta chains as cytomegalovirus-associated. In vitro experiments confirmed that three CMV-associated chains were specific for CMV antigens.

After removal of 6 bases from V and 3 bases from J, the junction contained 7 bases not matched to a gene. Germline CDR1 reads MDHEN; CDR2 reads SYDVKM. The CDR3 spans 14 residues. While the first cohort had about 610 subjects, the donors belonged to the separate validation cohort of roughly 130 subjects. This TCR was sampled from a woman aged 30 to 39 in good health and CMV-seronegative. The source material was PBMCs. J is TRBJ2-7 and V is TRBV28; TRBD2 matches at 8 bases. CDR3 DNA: TGTGCCAGCAGCAACCTAGCGGGTAACTACGAGCAGTACTTC. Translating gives CASSNLAGNYEQYF.